The clone carrying this T cell receptor beta chain was picked up a small number of times. The treatment was: randomized to nivolumab then ipilimumab (arm A) or the reverse (arm B). This sample stems from a study of sequential checkpoint blockade in melanoma. Only in-frame clones appear in the TCRdb table, and some are missing; sequencing was by immunoSEQ multiplex PCR. Of 12,000 to 15,000 clones listed, around two thirds are singletons. This CDR3 spans 15 amino acids. Germline-derived CDR1 and CDR2 are SGHAT and FQDESV (reference sequence). V lost 5 bases and J lost 5; bases outside the gene matches: 9.

Sequenced here: CD8+ T cells sorted from blood (inferred from file names), sampled from a patient given nivolumab and ipilimumab in sequence. The rearrangement links TRBV11-1 to TRBJ2-1; 7 bases fit TRBD1. The origin of this receptor is a human donor with melanoma. The DNA for the CDR3 is TGTGCCAGCAGCCCTCGGACCAGGGGGAACAATGAGCAGTTCTTC. Its translation: CASSPRTRGNNEQFF.